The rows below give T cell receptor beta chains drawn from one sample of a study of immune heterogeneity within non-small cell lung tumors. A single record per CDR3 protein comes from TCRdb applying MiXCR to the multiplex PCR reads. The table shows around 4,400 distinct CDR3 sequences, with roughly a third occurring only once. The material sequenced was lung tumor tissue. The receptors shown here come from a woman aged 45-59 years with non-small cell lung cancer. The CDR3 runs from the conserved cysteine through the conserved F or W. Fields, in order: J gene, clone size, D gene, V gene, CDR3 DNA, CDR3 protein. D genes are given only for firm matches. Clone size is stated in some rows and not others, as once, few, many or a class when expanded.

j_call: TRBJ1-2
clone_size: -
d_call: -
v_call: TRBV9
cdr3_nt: TGTGCCAGCAGCGTAGTCCCTCGGGGTGGCTACACCTTC
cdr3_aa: CASSVVPRGGYTF

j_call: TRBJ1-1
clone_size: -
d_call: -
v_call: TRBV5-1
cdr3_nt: TGCGCCAGCAGCTTGTTTATAAACACTGAAGCTTTCTTT
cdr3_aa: CASSLFINTEAFF

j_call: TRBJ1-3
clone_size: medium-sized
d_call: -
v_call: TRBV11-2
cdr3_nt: TGTGCCAGCAGCTCCTGGGGGGGCACCATATATTTT
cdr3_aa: CASSSWGGTIYF

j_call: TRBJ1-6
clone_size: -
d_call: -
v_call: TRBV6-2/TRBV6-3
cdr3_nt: TGTGCCAGCATGAGCTCCTATAATTCACTCCTCCACTTT
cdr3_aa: CASMSSYNSLLHF

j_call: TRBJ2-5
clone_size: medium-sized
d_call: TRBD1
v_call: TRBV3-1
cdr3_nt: TGTGCCAGCAGCTTAGGGACAGGGACAGAGACCCAGTACTTC
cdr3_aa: CASSLGTGTETQYF

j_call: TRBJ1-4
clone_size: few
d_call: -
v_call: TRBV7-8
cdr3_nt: TGTGCCAGCAGCCCAGGTGTCCGTGCAACTAATGAAAAACTGTTTTTT
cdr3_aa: CASSPGVRATNEKLFF

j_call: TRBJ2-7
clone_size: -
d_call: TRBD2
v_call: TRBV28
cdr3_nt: TGTGCCAGCAGTTCGCCGGGACTAGCGGGGGACCAAACTCCCTACGAGCAGTACTTC
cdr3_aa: CASSSPGLAGDQTPYEQYF

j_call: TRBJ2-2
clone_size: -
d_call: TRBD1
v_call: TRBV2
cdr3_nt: TGTGCCAGCGGAGTCCCGGGACAGGGAACCGGGGAGCTGTTTTTT
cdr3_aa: CASGVPGQGTGELFF

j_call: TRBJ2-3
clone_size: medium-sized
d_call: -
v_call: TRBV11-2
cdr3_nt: TGTGCCAGCAGCTTATGGGGTGGCAGGGAAGCAGATACGCAGTATTTT
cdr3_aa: CASSLWGGREADTQYF

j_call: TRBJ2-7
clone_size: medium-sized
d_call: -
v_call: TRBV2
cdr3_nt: TGTGCCAGCAGTGACTACTACGAGCAGTACTTC
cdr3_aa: CASSDYYEQYF

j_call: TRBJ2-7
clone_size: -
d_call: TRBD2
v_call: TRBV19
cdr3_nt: TGTGCCAGTACCCCGGGACTAGCTTCCCACGAGCAGTACTTC
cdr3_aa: CASTPGLASHEQYF

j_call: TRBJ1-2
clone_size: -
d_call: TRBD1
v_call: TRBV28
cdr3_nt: TGTGCCATCAGTTTAGAACAGGGGACCAGTGGCTACACCTTC
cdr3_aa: CAISLEQGTSGYTF

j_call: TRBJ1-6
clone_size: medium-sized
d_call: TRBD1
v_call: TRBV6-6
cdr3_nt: TGTGCCAGCAGTTACACGACAGGGGATGATTCACCCCTCCACTTT
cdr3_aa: CASSYTTGDDSPLHF

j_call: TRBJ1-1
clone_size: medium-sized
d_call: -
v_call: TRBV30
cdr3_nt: TGTGCCTGGAGTGCATTTGGGTTGAACACTGAAGCTTTCTTT
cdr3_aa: CAWSAFGLNTEAFF

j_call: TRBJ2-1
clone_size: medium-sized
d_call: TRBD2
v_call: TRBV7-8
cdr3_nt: TGTGCCAGCAGCTTAAATCCGGGACTAGGGGTTGAGCAGTTCTTC
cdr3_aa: CASSLNPGLGVEQFF

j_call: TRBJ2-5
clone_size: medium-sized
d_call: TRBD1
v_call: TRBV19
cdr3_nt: TGTGCCAGTAGTAGGGACAGCTACCAAGAGACCCAGTACTTC
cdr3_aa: CASSRDSYQETQYF

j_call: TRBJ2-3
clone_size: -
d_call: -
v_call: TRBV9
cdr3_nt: -
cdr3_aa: CASSVGFGAYTDTRYF

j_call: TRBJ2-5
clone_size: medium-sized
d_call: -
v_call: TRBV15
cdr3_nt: TGTGCCACCTACAATAGACACACACTCCAAGAGACCCAGTACTTC
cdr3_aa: CATYNRHTLQETQYF

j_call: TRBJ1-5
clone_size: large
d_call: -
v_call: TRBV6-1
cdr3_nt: TGTGCCAGCAGAGGGCAGGGAAATGGCAATCAGCCCCAGCATTTT
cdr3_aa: CASRGQGNGNQPQHF

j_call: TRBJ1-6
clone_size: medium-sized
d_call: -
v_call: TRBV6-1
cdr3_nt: TGTGCCAGCAGTTACAGGACCGGGTTACACTTT
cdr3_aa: CASSYRTGLHF

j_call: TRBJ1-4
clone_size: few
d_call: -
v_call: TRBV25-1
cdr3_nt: TGTGCCAGCAGTGCAGGTGCGGGGATAAAACTGTTTTTT
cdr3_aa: CASSAGAGIKLFF

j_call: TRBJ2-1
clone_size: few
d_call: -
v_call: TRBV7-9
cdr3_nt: TGTGCCAGCAGCTTAGTGGGAGGGGGTCCCTACAATGAGCAGTTCTTC
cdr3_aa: CASSLVGGGPYNEQFF

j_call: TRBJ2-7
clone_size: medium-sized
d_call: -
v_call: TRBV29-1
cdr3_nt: TGCAGCGTTGAAGAGGGGCCTAGCTCCTACGAGCAGTACTTC
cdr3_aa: CSVEEGPSSYEQYF

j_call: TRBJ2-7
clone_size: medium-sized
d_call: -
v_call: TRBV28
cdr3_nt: TGTGCCAGCAGTTTGTCCGGGGCCTACGAGCAGTACTTC
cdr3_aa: CASSLSGAYEQYF

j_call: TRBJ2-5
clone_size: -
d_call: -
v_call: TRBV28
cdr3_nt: TGTGCCAGCAGTTTACCAGGGAACCAAGAGACCCAGTACTTC
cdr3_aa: CASSLPGNQETQYF

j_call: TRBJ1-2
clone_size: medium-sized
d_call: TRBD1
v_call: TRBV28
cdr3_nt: TGTGCCAGGCTCCGACCGGGACAGGGGAACTATGGCTACACCTTC
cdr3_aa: CARLRPGQGNYGYTF

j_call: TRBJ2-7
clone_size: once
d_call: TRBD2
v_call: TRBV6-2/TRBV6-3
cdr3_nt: TGTGCCAGCACCCTGACAGGGGGAAGGACTAGCGGGAACTACGAGCAGTACTTC
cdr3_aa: CASTLTGGRTSGNYEQYF